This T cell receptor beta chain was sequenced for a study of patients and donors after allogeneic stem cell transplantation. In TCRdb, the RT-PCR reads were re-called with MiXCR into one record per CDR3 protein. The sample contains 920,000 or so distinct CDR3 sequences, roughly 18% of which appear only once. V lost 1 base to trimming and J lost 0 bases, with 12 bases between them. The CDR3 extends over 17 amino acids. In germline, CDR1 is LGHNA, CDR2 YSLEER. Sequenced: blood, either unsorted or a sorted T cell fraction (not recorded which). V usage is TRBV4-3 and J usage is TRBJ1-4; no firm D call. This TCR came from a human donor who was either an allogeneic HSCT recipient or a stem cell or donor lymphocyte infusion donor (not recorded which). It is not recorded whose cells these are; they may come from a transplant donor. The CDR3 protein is CASSQAWKGATNEKLFF. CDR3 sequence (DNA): TGCGCCAGCAGCCAAGCCTGGAAGGGTGCAACTAATGAAAAACTGTTTTTT.